The 7 T cell receptor beta chains below all came from one sample that was sequenced in a study of OX40 agonist ivuxolimab in advanced cancers. The data were produced by immunoSEQ multiplex PCR, yet TCRdb's version contains in-frame clones alone and is incomplete. This sample has around 45,000 clones, with around nine tenths found just once. The sequencing used CD4+ or CD8+ T cells sorted from blood, collected in a trial of the OX40 agonist ivuxolimab. All receptors come from an adult with an advanced solid tumor such as melanoma, head and neck, liver or kidney cancer.

The CDR3 loop reads CASSPQGLPEETQYF. The DNA of the CDR3 is TGTGCCAGCAGTCCCCAGGGACTGCCAGAAGAGACCCAGTACTTC. The chain joins TRBV28 to TRBJ2-5; perhaps TRBD2 as D (6 bases). This CDR3 is built from 15 residues. CDR1 MDHEN and CDR2 SYDVKM come from the germline V gene. Trimming stripped 5 bases from V and 3 bases from J, with 16 bases between.

As for this clone: One end of the junction fails to match germline, which may point to a read error. The chain is built from TRBV27 and TRBJ2-5; perhaps TRBD1 as D (6 bases). This CDR3 is built from 16 residues. CDR1 is MNHEY and CDR2 is SMNVEV in the germline V gene (reference sequence). CDR3 amino acids: CASSLSDSSLGETQYF. CDR3 sequence (DNA): TGTGCCAGCAGTCTATCGGACAGTTCCCTGGGAGAGACCCAGTACTTC.

The CDR3 region is CASSQLRSYNEQFF. The CDR3, as DNA: TGTGCCAGCAGCCAGCTTCGGTCCTACAATGAGCAGTTCTTC. This sequence joins TRBV28 and TRBJ2-1; D call uncertain. CDR3 length: 14 amino acids. Trimming left V 6 bases short and J 1 base short, with 10 bases between. Per the germline V gene, CDR1 is MDHEN and CDR2 is SYDVKM.

This clone has only a few counts. This chain uses TRBV27 with TRBJ2-2; possible D gene TRBD2, 6 bases. V was shortened by 2 bases and J by 6 bases, with 7 bases between the two germline ends. CDR3 length: 13 residues. CDR1 MNHEY and CDR2 SMNVEV come from the germline V gene (reference sequence). CDR3 loop: CASSLTGAGELFF. For the CDR3, the DNA is TGTGCCAGCAGTTTAACGGGGGCCGGGGAGCTGTTTTTT.

J is TRBJ1-6 and V is TRBV25-1; the D is unclear. Germline values: CDR1 MGHDK, CDR2 SYGVNS. With 3 bases removed from V and 3 bases from J, the gap between germline ends came to 6 bases. This CDR3 is built from 14 residues. In nucleotides, the CDR3 is TGTGCCAGCAGTGATGGCGTCTATAATTCACCCCTCCACTTT. Translating gives CASSDGVYNSPLHF.

The V call is TRBV5-4, the J call TRBJ1-2; a weak D match, TRBD1 (5 bases). The germline gives CDR1 SGHNT, CDR2 YYREEE (reference sequence). V was shortened by 4 bases and J by 5 bases, with 15 bases between the two germline ends. This CDR3 has 14 residues. CDR3 DNA sequence: TGTGCCAGCAGCCCGGCCCGGGACGCTTATGGCTACACCTTC. Protein sequence: CASSPARDAYGYTF.

CDR3 sequence (DNA): TGTGCCAGCAGTGAAGAGGCAGGTGGCTCCTACGAGCAGTACTTC. This sequence encodes CASSEEAGGSYEQYF. This rearrangement joins TRBV6-4 to TRBJ2-7; D not certain. Trimming left V 3 bases short and J 0 bases short, with 12 bases between. This CDR3 is built from 15 residues. CDR1 is MRHNA and CDR2 is SNTAGT in the germline V gene.